Shown below are 18 T cell receptor beta chains from a single sample sequenced in a study of beta chain features in type 1 diabetes. The study, taken as a whole, reports: Among all four CD4+ subsets, Type 1 diabetes patients had TCRB CDR3s that were moderately but significantly shorter.

What these receptors recognize is not known. As every portion of the isolated RNA was reverse transcribed, the sequencing read expressed TCRB transcripts. Measured with immunoSEQ multiplex PCR; TCRdb has only the in-frame clones, and not every one. The data show some 290,000 clones, more than 13% seen once. Sequencing was carried out using naive CD4+ T cells from blood. These receptors came from a man aged 25-45 years with type 1 diabetes.

There are a few counts of this clone. Other DNA sequences of this sample code for an identical CDR3. The gene calls are TRBV28 and TRBJ2-7; TRBD2 is a possible D gene (5 bases). The CDR3 runs 11 residues. CDR1 is MDHEN, CDR2 SYDVKM, per germline. The CDR3 loop is CASGSSYEQYF. CDR3 coding DNA: TGTGCGAGCGGCAGCTCCTACGAGCAGTACTTC.

The chain links TRBV28 to TRBJ2-7; the match to TRBD1 covers 8 bases. The V segment lost 5 bases and the J segment 3 bases; nucleotides outside the gene matches: 9. In germline, CDR1 is MDHEN, CDR2 SYDVKM. This CDR3 region has 15 residues. The CDR3 bases are TGTGCCAGCAGTACTGCCGGGACAGGAAACTACGAGCAGTACTTC. Encoded protein: CASSTAGTGNYEQYF.

The chain has TRBV6-5 and TRBJ2-1, with D unclear. This CDR3 contains 13 residues. The ends were cut back, 5 bases at V and 9 bases at J, with 14 bases in the middle. Germline assignment: CDR1 MNHEY and CDR2 SVGAGI. DNA of the CDR3: TGTGCCAGCAGTCGTGGTATTAGCAGTGAGCAGTTCTTC. Amino acids: CASSRGISSEQFF.

This chain links TRBV28 with TRBJ2-5; the match to TRBD1 covers 9 bases. Germline loops: CDR1 MDHEN, CDR2 SYDVKM. Trimming at V came to 5 bases and at J to 1 base, leaving 8 bases not matched to a gene. CDR3 length: 16 amino acids. The CDR3 region is CASSTRQGGVQETQYF. The CDR3 DNA is TGTGCCAGCAGTACCCGACAGGGGGGTGTCCAAGAGACCCAGTACTTC. The full variable domain, with the rest looked up from reference TRBV28 and TRBJ2-5, is DVKVTQSSRYLVKRTGEKVFLECVQDMDHENMFWYRQDPGLGLRLIYFSYDVKMKEKGDIPEGYSVSREKKERFSLILESASTNQTSMYLCASSTRQGGVQETQYFGPGTRLLVL.

J is TRBJ1-1 and V is TRBV29-1; TRBD1 aligns across 10 bases. This CDR3 contains 13 residues. Germline trimming cut 6 bases from V and 3 bases from J; bases unmatched to any gene: 4. CDR1 is SQVTM and CDR2 is ANQGSEA in the germline V gene. The CDR3 DNA follows: TGCAGCGTCATCGGGACAGGGGACACTGAAGCTTTCTTT. It encodes CSVIGTGDTEAFF.

This rearrangement joins TRBV5-4 to TRBJ2-5, with D possibly matching TRBD1 (6 bases). The ends were cut back, 6 bases at V and 2 bases at J, with 20 bases in the middle. This CDR3 is built from 16 residues. Germline CDR1 is SGHNT and CDR2 is YYREEE (reference sequence). DNA of the CDR3: TGTGCCAGCAAGCCGCGAGGGGGAGCGGCGCAAGAGACCCAGTACTTC. Residues: CASKPRGGAAQETQYF.

The gene calls are TRBV29-1 and TRBJ2-7, with 8 bases fitting TRBD2. This CDR3 region has 16 residues. J lost 2 bases, V lost 6 bases, and 15 bases had no gene match. CDR1 and CDR2 (germline): SQVTM, ANQGSEA. The chain's CDR3 is CSVRGRRTGGPYEQYF. The DNA of the CDR3 is TGCAGCGTCCGCGGTAGGAGGACGGGAGGGCCCTACGAGCAGTACTTC.

Only a few counts were recorded for this clone. This chain joins TRBV19 and TRBJ2-1; tentatively, D is TRBD1 (7 bases). Germline lookup yields CDR1 LNHDA and CDR2 SQIVND (reference sequence). Trimming left V 5 bases short and J 5 bases short, with 16 bases between. CDR3 length equals 15 residues. The CDR3 bases are TGTGCCAGTAGTGTCCAGGGGGGATCAAACAATGAGCAGTTCTTC. This gives the protein CASSVQGGSNNEQFF.

V gene TRBV29-1 combines with J gene TRBJ2-3, with 10 bases lining up with TRBD1. Per germline, CDR1 SQVTM and CDR2 ANQGSEA. CDR3 length equals 14 residues. After removal of 7 bases from V and 5 bases from J, the junction contained 9 bases not matched to a gene. The CDR3 DNA sequence: TGCAGCGAATCACTGGGACAGGGGATAGATACGCAGTATTTT. Translation: CSESLGQGIDTQYF.

With respect to this clone: Other DNA sequences from this sample encode an identical CDR3 as well. The chain uses TRBV5-6 and TRBJ2-7; the match to TRBD2 covers 12 bases. V was clipped by 4 bases and J by 0 bases; unmatched bases: 5. Germline lookup yields CDR1 SGHDT and CDR2 YYEEEE. The CDR3 totals 16 residues. For the CDR3, the DNA is TGTGCCAGCAGCCCACGGACTAGCGGGATCTCCTACGAGCAGTACTTC. Encoded protein: CASSPRTSGISYEQYF.

The V gene is TRBV5-1, the J gene TRBJ2-1; TRBD2 matches at 8 bases. The CDR3 is made up of 17 amino acids. Germline V gene lookup returns CDR1 SGHRS and CDR2 YFSETQ. Germline trimming cut 0 bases from V and 1 base from J; bases unmatched to any gene: 6. The CDR3 DNA is TGCGCCAGCAGCTTGGAAGCAGCGGGAGTGTCCTACAATGAGCAGTTCTTC. It translates to CASSLEAAGVSYNEQFF. The entire variable domain, with the rest obtained from reference TRBV5-1 and TRBJ2-1, is as follows: KAGVTQTPRYLIKTRGQQVTLSCSPISGHRSVSWYQQTPGQGLQFLFEYFSETQRNKGNFPGRFSGRQFSNSRSEMNVSTLELGDSALYLCASSLEAAGVSYNEQFFGPGTRLTVL.

V is TRBV5-4 and J is TRBJ2-7, with D tentatively TRBD2 (6 bases). V lost 1 base and J lost 6, with 17 bases in between. The CDR3 spans 15 residues. CDR1 SGHNT and CDR2 YYREEE come from the germline V gene (reference sequence). CDR3 amino acids: CASSLSTGRGSEQYF. CDR3 DNA: TGTGCCAGCAGCTTGTCTACCGGGAGAGGAAGCGAGCAGTACTTC. Full variable domain (rest looked up from reference TRBV5-4 and TRBJ2-7): ETGVTQSPTHLIKTRGQQVTLRCSSQSGHNTVSWYQQALGQGPQFIFQYYREEENGRGNFPPRFSGLQFPNYSSELNVNALELDDSALYLCASSLSTGRGSEQYFGPGTRLTVT.

There are a few counts of this clone. V and J are TRBV23-1 and TRBJ1-2; 7 bases are a match to TRBD1. TRBV23-1 counts as an open reading frame of uncertain function. The CDR3 length is 16 residues. Trimming removed 8 bases from V and 7 bases from J; junction bases left unmatched: 19. The CDR3 sequence: CASALPSRTNRGGYTF. The CDR3 DNA follows: TGCGCCAGCGCCCTACCTTCCCGGACGAACAGGGGTGGCTACACCTTC.

The genes are TRBV9 and TRBJ1-3; D unclear. CDR1 and CDR2 (germline): SGDLS, YYNGEE. CDR3 length: 15 residues. V was clipped by 0 bases and J by 0 bases, with 7 bases between them. This CDR3 is CASSVGDSSGNTIYF. In DNA form, the CDR3 reads TGTGCCAGCAGCGTAGGCGATAGCTCTGGAAACACCATATATTTT.

This clone was recorded a few times. The V and J genes are TRBV5-1 and TRBJ2-5, with D uncertain. With 1 base removed from V and 2 bases from J, the gap between germline ends came to 9 bases. CDR3 length equals 14 residues. Germline CDR1 and CDR2: SGHRS and YFSETQ. DNA for the CDR3: TGCGCCAGCAGCTTGCAAGCGAATCAAGAGACCCAGTACTTC. This sequence encodes CASSLQANQETQYF.

V is TRBV6-5 and J is TRBJ1-1; no reliable D call. This CDR3 comprises 15 residues. Germline V gene data show CDR1 as MNHEY and CDR2 as SVGAGI. The V gene lost 0 bases and the J gene lost 1 base, with 9 bases spanning the gap. The CDR3 DNA follows: TGTGCCAGCAGTTACTCGGCGCGGGCGAACACTGAAGCTTTCTTT. Amino acid sequence: CASSYSARANTEAFF.

J is TRBJ1-1 and V is TRBV7-9, with TRBD1 matching 7 bases. V was pared by 3 bases and J by 1 base, with 2 bases of the junction left unmatched. The length of the CDR3 is 14 residues. Germline CDR1 reads SEHNR; CDR2 reads FQNEAQ (reference sequence). CDR3 protein: CASSFRGENTEAFF. For the CDR3, the DNA is TGTGCCAGCAGCTTCAGGGGGGAGAACACTGAAGCTTTCTTT.

This clone was detected a few times. This chain uses TRBV28 with TRBJ2-3; D is unresolved. Trimming removed 10 bases at V and 2 bases at J, with 7 bases between. CDR1 and CDR2 from the germline V gene are MDHEN and SYDVKM. The CDR3 spans 11 residues. The CDR3 loop is CATGPTDTQYF. DNA for the CDR3: TGTGCCACTGGGCCCACAGATACGCAGTATTTT.